The sample holds a few counts of the clone carrying this T cell receptor beta chain. What it binds is unknown. Sequencing of DNA taken from cultured CD4+ T cells relied on the Oncomine TCR Beta short-read assay. Genomic DNA was isolated from cultured CD4+ T cells. TCRdb reanalysed the PCR reads using MiXCR and keeps one entry per CDR3 protein. The repertoire holds roughly 12,000 distinct CDR3 sequences, with around 58% as singletons. The CDR3 loop spans 15 amino acids. Germline values: CDR1 WNHNN, CDR2 SYGVQD (reference sequence). Trimming took 6 bases from V and 4 from J; bases not matched to a gene: 7. The data were obtained in a study of vaccination and CD4 T cells after COVID-19. Background on the study: Ranging from 14 to 241, the interval between dose two and post-vaccine sampling had a median of approximately 70 days.

Treatment in this sample: approximately 9-day PBMC culture with coronavirus spike peptide pools or control peptides (ViraFEST assay). The culture of about 2 million PBMCs per well included approximately 10 IU/ml IL-2 and around 10 ug/ml peptide pools. Negative selection separated CD4+ T cells from roughly 10-day cultures. The sample taken for sequencing was CD4+ T cells from blood, cultured in vitro. This TCR was sampled from a human donor who had recovered from COVID-19. The chain carries TRBV10-1 and TRBJ2-3; 10 nucleotides agree with TRBD1. The chain's CDR3 is CASRSGQGVADTQYF. The CDR3, as DNA: TGCGCCAGCAGGTCTGGACAGGGGGTTGCAGATACGCAGTATTTT.